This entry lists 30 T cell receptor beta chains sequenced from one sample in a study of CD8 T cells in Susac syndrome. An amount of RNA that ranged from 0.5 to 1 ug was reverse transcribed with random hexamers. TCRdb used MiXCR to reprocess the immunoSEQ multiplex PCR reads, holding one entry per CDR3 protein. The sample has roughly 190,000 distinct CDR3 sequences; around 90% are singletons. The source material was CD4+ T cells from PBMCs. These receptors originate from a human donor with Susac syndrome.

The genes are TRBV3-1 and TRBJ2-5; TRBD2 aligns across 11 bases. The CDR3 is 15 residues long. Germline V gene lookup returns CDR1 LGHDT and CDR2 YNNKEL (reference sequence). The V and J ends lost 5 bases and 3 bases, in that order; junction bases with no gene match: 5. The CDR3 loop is CASSKQGLAEETQYF. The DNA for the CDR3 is TGTGCCAGCAGCAAACAGGGACTAGCGGAAGAGACCCAGTACTTC.

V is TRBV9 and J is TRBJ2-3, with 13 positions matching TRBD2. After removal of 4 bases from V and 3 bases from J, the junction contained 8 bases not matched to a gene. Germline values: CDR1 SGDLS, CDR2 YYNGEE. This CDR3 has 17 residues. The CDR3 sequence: CASSYGLAGVGTDTQYF. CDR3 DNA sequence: TGTGCCAGCAGCTACGGACTAGCGGGAGTTGGGACAGATACGCAGTATTTT.

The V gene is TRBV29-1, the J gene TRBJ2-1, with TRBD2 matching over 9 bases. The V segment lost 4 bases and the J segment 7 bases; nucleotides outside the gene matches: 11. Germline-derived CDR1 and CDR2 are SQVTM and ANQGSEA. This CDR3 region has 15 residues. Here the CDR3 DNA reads TGCAGCGTTGGCTCGCGGGGGGGCGTCGGTAATGAGCAGTTCTTC. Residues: CSVGSRGGVGNEQFF.

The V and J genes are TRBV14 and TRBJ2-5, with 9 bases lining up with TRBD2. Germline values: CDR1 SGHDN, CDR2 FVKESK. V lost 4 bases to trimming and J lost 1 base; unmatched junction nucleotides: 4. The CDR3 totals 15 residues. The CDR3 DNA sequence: TGTGCCAGCAGCCGGGGACTAGCAAGCCAAGAGACCCAGTACTTC. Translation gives CASSRGLASQETQYF.

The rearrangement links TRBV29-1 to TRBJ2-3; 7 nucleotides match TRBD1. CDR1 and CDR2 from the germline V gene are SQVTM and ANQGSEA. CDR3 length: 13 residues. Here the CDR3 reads CSLQGINTDTQYF. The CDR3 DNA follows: TGCAGTCTACAGGGGATAAACACAGATACGCAGTATTTT.

The chain's CDR3 is CASTKDPIPYEQYF. The DNA for the CDR3 is TGTGCCAGCACCAAGGACCCCATTCCCTACGAGCAGTACTTC. The chain carries TRBV2 and TRBJ2-7; D gene ambiguous. V lost 7 bases and J lost 2, with 15 bases in between. Germline assignment: CDR1 SNHLY and CDR2 FYNNEI. CDR3 length equals 14 residues. Together with reference TRBV2 and TRBJ2-7, the CDR3 gives the full variable domain: EPEVTQTPSHQVTQMGQEVILRCVPISNHLYFYWYRQILGQKVEFLVSFYNNEISEKSEIFDDQFSVERPDGSNFTLKIRSTKLEDSAMYFCASTKDPIPYEQYFGPGTRLTVT.

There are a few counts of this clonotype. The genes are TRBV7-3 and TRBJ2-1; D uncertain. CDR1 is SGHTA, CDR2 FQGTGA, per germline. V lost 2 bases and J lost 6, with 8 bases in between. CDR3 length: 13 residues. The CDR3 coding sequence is TGTGCCAGCAGCTTAGTCTCCGCCAATGAGCAGTTCTTC. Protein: CASSLVSANEQFF.

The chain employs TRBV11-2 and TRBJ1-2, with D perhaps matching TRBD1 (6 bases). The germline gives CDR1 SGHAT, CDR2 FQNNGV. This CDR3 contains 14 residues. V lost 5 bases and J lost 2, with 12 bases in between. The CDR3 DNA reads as TGTGCCAGCAGCGCCGACAGGACCAACTATGGCTACACCTTC. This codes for CASSADRTNYGYTF.

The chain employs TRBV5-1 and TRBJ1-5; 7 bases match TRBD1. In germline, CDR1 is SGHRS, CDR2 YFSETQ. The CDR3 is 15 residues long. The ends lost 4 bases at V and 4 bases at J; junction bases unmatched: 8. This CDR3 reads CASSDTGQLNQPQHF. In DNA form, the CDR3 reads TGCGCCAGCAGCGACACGGGACAGCTTAATCAGCCCCAGCATTTT. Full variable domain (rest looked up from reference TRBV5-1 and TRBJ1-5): KAGVTQTPRYLIKTRGQQVTLSCSPISGHRSVSWYQQTPGQGLQFLFEYFSETQRNKGNFPGRFSGRQFSNSRSEMNVSTLELGDSALYLCASSDTGQLNQPQHFGDGTRLSIL.

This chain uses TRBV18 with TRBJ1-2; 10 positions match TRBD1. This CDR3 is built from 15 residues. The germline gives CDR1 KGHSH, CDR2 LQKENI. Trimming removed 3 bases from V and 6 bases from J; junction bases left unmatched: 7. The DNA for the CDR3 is TGTGCCAGCTCACCCGGACAGGGGGTTGATGATGGCTACACCTTC. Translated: CASSPGQGVDDGYTF.

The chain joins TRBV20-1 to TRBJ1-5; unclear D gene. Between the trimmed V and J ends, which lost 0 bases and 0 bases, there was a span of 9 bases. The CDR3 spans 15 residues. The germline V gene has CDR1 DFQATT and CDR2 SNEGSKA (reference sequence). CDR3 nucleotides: TGCAGTGCTAGAGAGGAAGGCGGTAGCAATCAGCCCCAGCATTTT. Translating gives CSAREEGGSNQPQHF.

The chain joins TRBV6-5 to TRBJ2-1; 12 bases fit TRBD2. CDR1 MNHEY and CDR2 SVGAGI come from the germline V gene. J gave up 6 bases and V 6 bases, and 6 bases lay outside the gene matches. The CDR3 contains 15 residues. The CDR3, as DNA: TGTGCCAGCAGGGCTCTAGCGGGGGGGTTCAATGAGCAGTTCTTC. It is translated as CASRALAGGFNEQFF.

The CDR3: CASSPEGNYRAFF. In nucleotides, the CDR3 is TGTGCCAGCAGCCCGGAGGGCAACTATCGGGCTTTCTTT. The chain carries TRBV9 and TRBJ1-1; D not certain. There are 13 residues in the CDR3. In germline, CDR1 is SGDLS, CDR2 YYNGEE. With 4 bases removed from V and 11 bases from J, the gap between germline ends came to 18 bases. Supplemented by reference TRBV9 and TRBJ1-1, the full variable domain reads DSGVTQTPKHLITATGQRVTLRCSPRSGDLSVYWYQQSLDQGLQFLIQYYNGEERAKGNILERFSAQQFPDLHSELNLSSLELGDSALYFCASSPEGNYRAFFGQGTRLTVV.

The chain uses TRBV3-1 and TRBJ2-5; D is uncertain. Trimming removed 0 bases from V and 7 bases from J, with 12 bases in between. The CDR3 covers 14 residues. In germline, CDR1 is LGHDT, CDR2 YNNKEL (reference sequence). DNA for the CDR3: TGTGCCAGCAGCCAAGATCCTAGTTTTGCGACCCAGTACTTC. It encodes CASSQDPSFATQYF.

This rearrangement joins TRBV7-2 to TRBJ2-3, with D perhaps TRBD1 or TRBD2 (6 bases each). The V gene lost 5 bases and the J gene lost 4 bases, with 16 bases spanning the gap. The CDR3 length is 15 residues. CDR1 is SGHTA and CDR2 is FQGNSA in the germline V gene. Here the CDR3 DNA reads TGTGCCAGCAGCATCAGACCGGGGGCGTCAGATACGCAGTATTTT. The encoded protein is CASSIRPGASDTQYF.

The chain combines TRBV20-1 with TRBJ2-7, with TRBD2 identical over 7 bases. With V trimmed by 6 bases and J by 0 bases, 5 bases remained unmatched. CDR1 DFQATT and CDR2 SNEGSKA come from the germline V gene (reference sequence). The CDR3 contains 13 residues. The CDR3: CSALTGGSYEQYF. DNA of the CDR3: TGCAGTGCCTTAACGGGGGGCTCCTACGAGCAGTACTTC.

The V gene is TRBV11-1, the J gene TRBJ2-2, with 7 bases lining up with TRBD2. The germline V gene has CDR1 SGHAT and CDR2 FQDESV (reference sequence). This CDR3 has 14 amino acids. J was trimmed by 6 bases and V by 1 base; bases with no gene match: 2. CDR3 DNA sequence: TGTGCCAGCAGCTTAGGTCGGGGGGCCGGGGAGCTGTTTTTT. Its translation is CASSLGRGAGELFF.

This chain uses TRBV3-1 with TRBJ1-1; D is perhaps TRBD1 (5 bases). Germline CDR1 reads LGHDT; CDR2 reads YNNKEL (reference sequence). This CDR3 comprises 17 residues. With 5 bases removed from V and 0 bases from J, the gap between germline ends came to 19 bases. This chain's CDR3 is CASSDPGGAGMNTEAFF. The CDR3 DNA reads TGTGCCAGCAGCGATCCGGGAGGGGCGGGTATGAACACTGAAGCTTTCTTT.

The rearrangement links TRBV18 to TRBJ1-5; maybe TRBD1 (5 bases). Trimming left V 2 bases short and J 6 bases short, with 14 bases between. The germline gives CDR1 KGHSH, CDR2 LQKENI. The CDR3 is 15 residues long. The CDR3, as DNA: TGTGCCAGCTCACCAGGGACCTCGACTGGTCAGCCCCAGCATTTT. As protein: CASSPGTSTGQPQHF.

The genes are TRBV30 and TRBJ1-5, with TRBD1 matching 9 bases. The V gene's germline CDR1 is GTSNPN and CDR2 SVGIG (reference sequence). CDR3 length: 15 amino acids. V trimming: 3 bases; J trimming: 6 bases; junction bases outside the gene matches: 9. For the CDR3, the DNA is TGTGCCTGGAGCGCCCGGGACAGGGACGGTCAGCCCCAGCATTTT. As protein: CAWSARDRDGQPQHF.

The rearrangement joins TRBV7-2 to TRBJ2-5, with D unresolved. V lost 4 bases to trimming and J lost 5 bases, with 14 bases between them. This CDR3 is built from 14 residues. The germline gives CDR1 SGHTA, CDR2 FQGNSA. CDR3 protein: CASSSGWVAETQYF. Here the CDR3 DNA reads TGTGCCAGCAGCTCCGGATGGGTCGCGGAGACCCAGTACTTC.

The CDR3 loop reads CASTTLAGGHNEQFF. As DNA, the CDR3 is TGTGCCAGCACTACACTAGCGGGAGGGCACAATGAGCAGTTCTTC. The rearrangement joins TRBV6-5 to TRBJ2-1; 13 nucleotides agree with TRBD2. The CDR3 is 15 amino acids. Germline V gene sequence: CDR1 MNHEY, CDR2 SVGAGI. V was clipped by 7 bases and J by 5 bases; unmatched bases: 5.

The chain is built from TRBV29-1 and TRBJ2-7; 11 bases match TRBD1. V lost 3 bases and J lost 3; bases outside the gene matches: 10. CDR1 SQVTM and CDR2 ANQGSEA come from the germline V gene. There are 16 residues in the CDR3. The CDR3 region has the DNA TGCAGCGTTGATAGGGGTACCGGGACAGGGGGCTACGAGCAGTACTTC. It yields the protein CSVDRGTGTGGYEQYF.

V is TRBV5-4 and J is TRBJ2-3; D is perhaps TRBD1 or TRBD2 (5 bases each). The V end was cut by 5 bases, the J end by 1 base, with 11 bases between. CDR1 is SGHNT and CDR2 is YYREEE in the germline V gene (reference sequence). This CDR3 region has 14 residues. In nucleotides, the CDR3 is TGTGCCAGCAGTTGGGGACGGGGCACAGATACGCAGTATTTT. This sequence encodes CASSWGRGTDTQYF.

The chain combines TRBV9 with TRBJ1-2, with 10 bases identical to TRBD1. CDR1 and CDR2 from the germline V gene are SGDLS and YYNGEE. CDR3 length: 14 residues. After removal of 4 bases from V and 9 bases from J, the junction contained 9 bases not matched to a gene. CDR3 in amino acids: CASSPRTGGFSYTF. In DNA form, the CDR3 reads TGTGCCAGCAGCCCCCGGACAGGGGGTTTCAGCTACACCTTC.

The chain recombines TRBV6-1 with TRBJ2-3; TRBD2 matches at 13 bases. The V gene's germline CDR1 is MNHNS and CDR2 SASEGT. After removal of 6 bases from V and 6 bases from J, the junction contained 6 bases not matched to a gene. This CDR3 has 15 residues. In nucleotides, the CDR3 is TGTGCCAGCAGAGGACTAGCGGGAGTTTGGGATACGCAGTATTTT. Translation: CASRGLAGVWDTQYF.

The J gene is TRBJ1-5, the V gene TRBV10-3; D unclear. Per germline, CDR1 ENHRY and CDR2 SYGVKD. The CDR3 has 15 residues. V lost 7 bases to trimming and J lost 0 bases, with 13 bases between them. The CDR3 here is CAIKSTEDSNQPQHF. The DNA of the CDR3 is TGTGCCATCAAGAGTACTGAAGATAGCAATCAGCCCCAGCATTTT.

The CDR3 loop is CASSKRDSDTGELFF. For the CDR3, the DNA is TGTGCCAGTAGTAAAAGGGACAGTGACACCGGGGAGCTGTTTTTT. The chain joins TRBV19 to TRBJ2-2; 7 bases are shared with TRBD1. J gave up 3 bases and V 4 bases, and 5 bases lay outside the gene matches. Germline assignment: CDR1 LNHDA and CDR2 SQIVND (reference sequence). The CDR3 sequence is 15 residues long. The full variable domain, completed using reference TRBV19 and TRBJ2-2, is DGGITQSPKYLFRKEGQNVTLSCEQNLNHDAMYWYRQDPGQGLRLIYYSQIVNDFQKGDIAEGYSVSREKKESFPLTVTSAQKNPTAFYLCASSKRDSDTGELFFGEGSRLTVL.

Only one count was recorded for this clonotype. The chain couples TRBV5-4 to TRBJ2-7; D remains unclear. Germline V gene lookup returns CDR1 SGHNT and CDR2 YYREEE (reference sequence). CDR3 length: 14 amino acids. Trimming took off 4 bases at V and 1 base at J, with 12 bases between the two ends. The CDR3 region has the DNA TGTGCCAGCAGCCCGGTAGGTGGGTCCTACGAGCAGTACTTC. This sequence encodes CASSPVGGSYEQYF.

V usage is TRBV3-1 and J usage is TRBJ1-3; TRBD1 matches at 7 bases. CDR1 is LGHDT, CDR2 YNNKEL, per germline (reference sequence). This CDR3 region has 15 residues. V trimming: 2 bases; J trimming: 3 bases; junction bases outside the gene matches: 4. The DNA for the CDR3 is TGTGCCAGCAGCCAATTGGGACAGTATGGAAACACCATATATTTT. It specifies CASSQLGQYGNTIYF.